Included here is one TCR beta chain sequence, with context. Its antigen is unknown. These data originate in a study of blood T cells in healthy people across ages. Whole-study results and caveats: It was found that TCR beta diversity correlated strongly with the percentage of naive T cells. Diversity estimated from one million T cells was considered an underestimate. The CMV status of each donor remained undetermined, and this could have confounded shifts in expanded clonotypes.

A sample-barcoded 5' primer and a J-beta primer mix were used in a second PCR of roughly 6 to 12 cycles. The yield of each sample was at least 2.5 million CDR3-containing paired-end reads. One entry per CDR3 protein results from TCRdb running MiXCR on the 5' RACE reads. Among more than 500,000 distinct CDR3 sequences listed, roughly a quarter were seen once. The specimen sequenced was blood. This TCR came from a woman between 65 and 79 years old in good health.

Written as DNA, the CDR3 is TGTGCCAGCAGTCCAACCGGGACTAGCGGCAATGAGCAGTTCTTC. It codes for CASSPTGTSGNEQFF. The V gene is TRBV6-5, the J gene TRBJ2-1; 11 bases map to TRBD2. The CDR3 covers 15 residues. V trimming: 5 bases; J trimming: 6 bases; junction bases outside the gene matches: 6. From germline, CDR1 is MNHEY and CDR2 SVGAGI.